These T cell receptor beta chains were read from a single sample in a study of T cell responses to AZD1222 COVID-19 vaccine. Only in-frame clones appear in the TCRdb table, and some are missing; sequencing was by immunoSEQ multiplex PCR. The data contain under 150,000 clones, roughly 90% of them singletons. Sequences were derived from peripheral blood, sampled on day 0 of AZD1222 vaccination. All receptors come from an adult in good health. Each CDR3 is given with its conserved first and last residue. A D gene is named only where the DNA matches it firmly. Size is omitted from some rows. Given values are once, few, many or a class for expanded clones.

D: TRBD1
V: TRBV3-1/TRBV3-2
J: TRBJ1-1
size: NA
DNA: TGTGCCAGCAGCCACGACAGGGTGGGCACTGAAGCTTTCTTT
CDR3: CASSHDRVGTEAFF

D: TRBD1
V: TRBV19
J: TRBJ2-2
size: once
DNA: TGTGCCAGTAGACCTCCCGGACAGGGCGGGTCCGGGGAGCTGTTTTTT
CDR3: CASRPPGQGGSGELFF

D: NA
V: TRBV5-6
J: TRBJ1-6
size: few
DNA: TGTGCCAGCAGCTTGGGTCAGGGTTCACCCCTCCACTTT
CDR3: CASSLGQGSPLHF

D: NA
V: TRBV3-1/TRBV3-2
J: TRBJ1-1
size: NA
DNA: TGTGCCAGCAAAAGGGGAGCGAACACTGAAGCTTTCTTT
CDR3: CASKRGANTEAFF

D: NA
V: TRBV11-3
J: TRBJ1-3
size: NA
DNA: TGTGCCAGCAGTGGGGACTCTGGAAACACCATATATTTT
CDR3: CASSGDSGNTIYF

D: NA
V: TRBV7-3
J: TRBJ2-5
size: once
DNA: TGTGCCAGCAGCTTAACTAGCGGTCAAGAGACCCAGTACTTC
CDR3: CASSLTSGQETQYF

D: NA
V: TRBV4-1
J: TRBJ1-1
size: NA
DNA: TGCGCCAGCAGCCAACTAACAGGGATAGGAGAAGCTTTCTTT
CDR3: CASSQLTGIGEAFF

D: NA
V: TRBV6-5
J: TRBJ1-6
size: NA
DNA: TGTGCCAGCAGTTATGAGGGGACTTCACCCCTCCACTTT
CDR3: CASSYEGTSPLHF

D: TRBD1
V: TRBV15
J: TRBJ1-5
size: NA
DNA: TGTGCCACCAGCAGCCCGGGACAGGGCATTCAGCCCCAGCATTTT
CDR3: CATSSPGQGIQPQHF

D: TRBD1
V: TRBV11-2
J: TRBJ2-3
size: once
DNA: TGTGCCAGCAGCTTCATGGCCGGGGGACAGGGGGTGGCAGATACGCAGTATTTT
CDR3: CASSFMAGGQGVADTQYF

D: NA
V: TRBV27
J: TRBJ1-5
size: NA
DNA: TGTGCCAGCAGTTTGGAAGGGCGAGGCAATCAGCCCCAGCATTTT
CDR3: CASSLEGRGNQPQHF

D: TRBD1
V: TRBV6-5
J: TRBJ2-2
size: NA
DNA: TGTGCCAGCAGTTACGGGACAGGGGGCGGCGGGGAGCTGTTTTTT
CDR3: CASSYGTGGGGELFF

D: NA
V: TRBV5-1
J: TRBJ2-1
size: NA
DNA: TGCGCCAGCAGCCCCGGGCCCCTCCGGGACAATGAGCAGTTCTTC
CDR3: CASSPGPLRDNEQFF

D: NA
V: TRBV19
J: TRBJ2-1
size: NA
DNA: TGTGCCAGTGACCTTGGACAGAGCTCCTACAATGAGCAGTTCTTC
CDR3: CASDLGQSSYNEQFF

D: TRBD1
V: TRBV12-5
J: TRBJ1-1
size: NA
DNA: TGTGCTAGTGACCTCGGAACAGGGGGATTTAAACGAAGCAACACTGAAGCTTTCTTT
CDR3: CASDLGTGGFKRSNTEAFF

D: NA
V: TRBV15
J: TRBJ1-3
size: NA
DNA: TGTGCCACCAGCGGCTCATTAGGAAACACCATATATTTT
CDR3: CATSGSLGNTIYF

D: TRBD1
V: TRBV19
J: TRBJ1-5
size: few
DNA: TGTGCCAGTAGCGCACAGGGGGGATATGGCAATCAGCCCCAGCATTTT
CDR3: CASSAQGGYGNQPQHF

D: NA
V: TRBV27
J: TRBJ2-5
size: NA
DNA: TGTGCCAGCAGGGAAGACCGCTCGCGGACCCAGTACTTC
CDR3: CASREDRSRTQYF

D: TRBD1
V: TRBV5-1
J: TRBJ1-1
size: NA
DNA: TGCGCCAGCAGCTTGGGGGACAGGGGCACTGAAGCTTTCTTT
CDR3: CASSLGDRGTEAFF

D: NA
V: TRBV5-4
J: TRBJ1-2
size: NA
DNA: TGTGCCAGCAGCCCTGGAGAGAGGAACTATGGCTACACCTTC
CDR3: CASSPGERNYGYTF

D: TRBD1
V: TRBV6-5
J: TRBJ2-5
size: many
DNA: TGTGCCAGCAGTTGGAGACAGGGTAAACAAGAGACCCAGTACTTC
CDR3: CASSWRQGKQETQYF

D: NA
V: TRBV12-3/TRBV12-4
J: TRBJ1-5
size: few
DNA: TGTGCCAGCAGTTTCGGGGGGAGGGAACCCCAGCATTTT
CDR3: CASSFGGREPQHF

D: TRBD2
V: TRBV6-2/TRBV6-3
J: TRBJ2-2
size: NA
DNA: TGTGCCAGCAGCCCCGGGAGGGACACCGGGGAGCTGTTTTTT
CDR3: CASSPGRDTGELFF

D: TRBD1
V: TRBV5-6
J: TRBJ1-5
size: once
DNA: TGTGCCAGCAGCCAGGCCGGGACAGGGTGGGCTCAGCCCCAGCATTTT
CDR3: CASSQAGTGWAQPQHF

D: NA
V: TRBV5-6
J: TRBJ2-5
size: NA
DNA: TGTGCCAGCAGCGTAGGGCTCTCTAGCCAAGAGACCCAGTACTTC
CDR3: CASSVGLSSQETQYF

D: TRBD2
V: TRBV3-1/TRBV3-2
J: TRBJ2-1
size: NA
DNA: TGTGCCAGCAGCCCCCTTGAGGAGCTAGCGGGCTACAATGAGCAGTTCTTC
CDR3: CASSPLEELAGYNEQFF

D: NA
V: TRBV21-1
J: TRBJ1-4
size: NA
DNA: TGTGCCAGCAGCGCGAGGGACGGAGATAATGAAAAACTGTTTTTT
CDR3: CASSARDGDNEKLFF

D: NA
V: TRBV27
J: TRBJ1-5
size: NA
DNA: TGTGCCAGCAGTTTATATGACAGGACAGTCTTTAGCAATCAGCCCCAGCATTTT
CDR3: CASSLYDRTVFSNQPQHF

D: NA
V: TRBV7-9
J: TRBJ1-1
size: NA
DNA: TGTGCCAGCGCCTTTTTATACGGAGAAGCTTTCTTT
CDR3: CASAFLYGEAFF

D: NA
V: TRBV9
J: TRBJ1-3
size: few
DNA: TGTGCCAGCAGCGAGGGGGGGTCTGGAAACACCATATATTTT
CDR3: CASSEGGSGNTIYF

D: TRBD1
V: TRBV7-8
J: TRBJ1-2
size: NA
DNA: TGTGCCAGCAGCCTACAGGGGGAGGACTATGGCTACACCTTC
CDR3: CASSLQGEDYGYTF

D: NA
V: TRBV30
J: TRBJ1-2
size: NA
DNA: TGTGCCTGGTCTCCGGGTGGCACACCCGGGGCGTATGGCTACACCTTC
CDR3: CAWSPGGTPGAYGYTF

D: TRBD1
V: TRBV24-1
J: TRBJ2-2
size: few
DNA: TGTGCCACCAGTTCCGGGACAGAATCGGGGGAGCTGTTTTTT
CDR3: CATSSGTESGELFF

D: TRBD1
V: TRBV5-1
J: TRBJ2-2
size: NA
DNA: TGCGCCAGCAGCTCGGGACAGATCACCGGGGAGCTGTTTTTT
CDR3: CASSSGQITGELFF

D: NA
V: TRBV9
J: TRBJ1-1
size: once
DNA: TGTGCCAGCAGCGTCTTAGGGGGTGCCAACACTGAAGCTTTCTTT
CDR3: CASSVLGGANTEAFF

D: NA
V: TRBV7-9
J: TRBJ1-5
size: NA
DNA: TGTGCCAGCAGCTTAAACAGGGCGGGGGGCAATCAGCCCCAGCATTTT
CDR3: CASSLNRAGGNQPQHF

D: TRBD2
V: TRBV30
J: TRBJ2-1
size: NA
DNA: TGTGCCTGGAGGGTAGCGGGAGTACCTCATGAGCAGTTCTTC
CDR3: CAWRVAGVPHEQFF

D: NA
V: TRBV7-8
J: TRBJ1-1
size: NA
DNA: TGTGCCAGCAGCTTAGGTGTCGGGGCTTTCTTT
CDR3: CASSLGVGAFF

D: TRBD1
V: TRBV10-1
J: TRBJ1-1
size: NA
DNA: TGCGCCAGCAGTGTACAGGGGGAGAACACTGAAGCTTTCTTT
CDR3: CASSVQGENTEAFF

D: TRBD2
V: TRBV7-3
J: TRBJ2-2
size: NA
DNA: TGTGCCAGCAGCCCTGGGACTAGCGGACTGAACACCGGGGAGCTGTTTTTT
CDR3: CASSPGTSGLNTGELFF

D: TRBD1
V: TRBV7-3
J: TRBJ1-1
size: NA
DNA: TGTGCCAGCAGCTTAACTGGGACAGGGATAAGTGAAGCTTTCTTT
CDR3: CASSLTGTGISEAFF

D: NA
V: TRBV15
J: TRBJ2-7
size: NA
DNA: TGTGCCACCAGCAGGCCGGGACATCGGGGCGAGCAGTACTTC
CDR3: CATSRPGHRGEQYF

D: TRBD1
V: TRBV7-9
J: TRBJ1-5
size: NA
DNA: TGTGCCAGCATAGGGACAGGCGAAGGGCCCCAGCATTTT
CDR3: CASIGTGEGPQHF

D: NA
V: TRBV5-6
J: TRBJ2-2
size: NA
DNA: TGTGCCACCAAGACGGTAAACGGCGGGGAGCTGTTTTTT
CDR3: CATKTVNGGELFF

D: NA
V: TRBV28
J: TRBJ2-2
size: NA
DNA: TGTGCCACCACCCCCGGGCCCACCGGGGAGCTGTTTTTT
CDR3: CATTPGPTGELFF

D: NA
V: TRBV4-2
J: TRBJ2-3
size: many
DNA: TGTGCCAGCAGCCAAGCCCTAGAACGCACAGATACGCAGTATTTT
CDR3: CASSQALERTDTQYF

D: NA
V: TRBV2
J: TRBJ1-4
size: few
DNA: TGTGCCAGCAGTGAATCCGAAAAACTGTTTTTT
CDR3: CASSESEKLFF

D: NA
V: TRBV15
J: TRBJ1-5
size: NA
DNA: TGTGCCACCAGCGTCGTAGGGGGGGGAGGGAATCAGCCCCAGCATTTT
CDR3: CATSVVGGGGNQPQHF

D: NA
V: TRBV29-1
J: TRBJ2-3
size: NA
DNA: TGCAGCGTTGAAGATCTCGGGGAGCCTAGCACAGATACGCAGTATTTT
CDR3: CSVEDLGEPSTDTQYF

D: NA
V: TRBV2
J: TRBJ2-1
size: NA
DNA: TGTGCCAGCACCCTTTACAATGAGCAGTTCTTC
CDR3: CASTLYNEQFF

D: TRBD2
V: TRBV10-3
J: TRBJ2-7
size: NA
DNA: TGTGCCATCAGTGATTGGGCGGGAGGCCCCTACGAGCAGTACTTC
CDR3: CAISDWAGGPYEQYF

D: NA
V: TRBV4-3
J: TRBJ2-5
size: NA
DNA: TGCGCCAGCAGCCAATGGGGCGGAGGCGTCCAAGAGACCCAGTACTTC
CDR3: CASSQWGGGVQETQYF

D: NA
V: TRBV9
J: TRBJ2-1
size: NA
DNA: TGTGCCAGCAGCGAATGGGGTGGTCACCTTCAACAGGGTGAGCAGTTCTTC
CDR3: CASSEWGGHLQQGEQFF

D: NA
V: TRBV7-9
J: TRBJ2-5
size: NA
DNA: TGTGCCAGCAGTCGGTATGAGGAGACCCAGTACTTC
CDR3: CASSRYEETQYF

D: NA
V: TRBV19
J: TRBJ1-5
size: NA
DNA: TGTGCCAGTAGTATGTCGGCCAATCAGCCCCAGCATTTT
CDR3: CASSMSANQPQHF

D: TRBD2
V: TRBV7-3
J: TRBJ2-1
size: NA
DNA: TGTGCCAGCAGCTTCACTAGCGGGAGGGCCGATGAGCAGTTCTTC
CDR3: CASSFTSGRADEQFF

D: TRBD1
V: TRBV7-9
J: TRBJ1-1
size: NA
DNA: TGTGCCAGCATCGGACAGGTGAACACTGAAGCTTTCTTT
CDR3: CASIGQVNTEAFF

D: NA
V: TRBV18
J: TRBJ1-6
size: NA
DNA: TGTGCCAGCTCACCACCGATACAGCCCAATAATTCACCCCTCCACTTT
CDR3: CASSPPIQPNNSPLHF

D: NA
V: TRBV15
J: TRBJ2-5
size: NA
DNA: TGTGCCACCAGCAAGGGATTTCAAGAGACCCAGTACTTC
CDR3: CATSKGFQETQYF